This TCR beta chain was sequenced during a study of T-cell reconstitution after alpha-beta-depleted transplantation in children. General study results and limits: About two months after transplant, alpha-beta T cells reportedly came from several hundred expanded graft clones. Where some patients showed high TCRbeta diversity at day 60, it came from recipient T cells and thymic progenitors that had survived. Hyperexpanded clones declined; after one year, newly produced T cells mostly supplied diversity.

With 1 base removed from V and 7 bases from J, the gap between germline ends came to 5 bases. The germline V gene has CDR1 MDHEN and CDR2 SYDVKM. This CDR3 is built from 11 residues. This clonotype was seen repeatedly, ten times or more. The antigen is unknown. Preparation of the TCRbeta library was carried out with unique molecular identifiers. TCRdb called the PCR reads again in MiXCR, with one record for every CDR3 protein. Among about 140,000 distinct CDR3 sequences listed, 8.8% were seen once. V usage is TRBV28 and J usage is TRBJ2-7; D call uncertain. The clonotype originates from a female patient aged 2-9 years who had a stem cell transplant for congenital amegakaryocytic thrombocytopenia, so the T cells may come from the graft donor. Here the sequenced sample was PBMCs, mostly from graft donor cells, taken 180 days after TCRalphabeta/CD19-depleted stem cell transplant. DNA of the CDR3: TGTGCCAGCAGTTTATTCGCGGAGCAGTACTTC. Translated: CASSLFAEQYF. The full variable domain, in which reference TRBV28 and TRBJ2-7 provide the parts outside the CDR3, is DVKVTQSSRYLVKRTGEKVFLECVQDMDHENMFWYRQDPGLGLRLIYFSYDVKMKEKGDIPEGYSVSREKKERFSLILESASTNQTSMYLCASSLFAEQYFGPGTRLTVT.